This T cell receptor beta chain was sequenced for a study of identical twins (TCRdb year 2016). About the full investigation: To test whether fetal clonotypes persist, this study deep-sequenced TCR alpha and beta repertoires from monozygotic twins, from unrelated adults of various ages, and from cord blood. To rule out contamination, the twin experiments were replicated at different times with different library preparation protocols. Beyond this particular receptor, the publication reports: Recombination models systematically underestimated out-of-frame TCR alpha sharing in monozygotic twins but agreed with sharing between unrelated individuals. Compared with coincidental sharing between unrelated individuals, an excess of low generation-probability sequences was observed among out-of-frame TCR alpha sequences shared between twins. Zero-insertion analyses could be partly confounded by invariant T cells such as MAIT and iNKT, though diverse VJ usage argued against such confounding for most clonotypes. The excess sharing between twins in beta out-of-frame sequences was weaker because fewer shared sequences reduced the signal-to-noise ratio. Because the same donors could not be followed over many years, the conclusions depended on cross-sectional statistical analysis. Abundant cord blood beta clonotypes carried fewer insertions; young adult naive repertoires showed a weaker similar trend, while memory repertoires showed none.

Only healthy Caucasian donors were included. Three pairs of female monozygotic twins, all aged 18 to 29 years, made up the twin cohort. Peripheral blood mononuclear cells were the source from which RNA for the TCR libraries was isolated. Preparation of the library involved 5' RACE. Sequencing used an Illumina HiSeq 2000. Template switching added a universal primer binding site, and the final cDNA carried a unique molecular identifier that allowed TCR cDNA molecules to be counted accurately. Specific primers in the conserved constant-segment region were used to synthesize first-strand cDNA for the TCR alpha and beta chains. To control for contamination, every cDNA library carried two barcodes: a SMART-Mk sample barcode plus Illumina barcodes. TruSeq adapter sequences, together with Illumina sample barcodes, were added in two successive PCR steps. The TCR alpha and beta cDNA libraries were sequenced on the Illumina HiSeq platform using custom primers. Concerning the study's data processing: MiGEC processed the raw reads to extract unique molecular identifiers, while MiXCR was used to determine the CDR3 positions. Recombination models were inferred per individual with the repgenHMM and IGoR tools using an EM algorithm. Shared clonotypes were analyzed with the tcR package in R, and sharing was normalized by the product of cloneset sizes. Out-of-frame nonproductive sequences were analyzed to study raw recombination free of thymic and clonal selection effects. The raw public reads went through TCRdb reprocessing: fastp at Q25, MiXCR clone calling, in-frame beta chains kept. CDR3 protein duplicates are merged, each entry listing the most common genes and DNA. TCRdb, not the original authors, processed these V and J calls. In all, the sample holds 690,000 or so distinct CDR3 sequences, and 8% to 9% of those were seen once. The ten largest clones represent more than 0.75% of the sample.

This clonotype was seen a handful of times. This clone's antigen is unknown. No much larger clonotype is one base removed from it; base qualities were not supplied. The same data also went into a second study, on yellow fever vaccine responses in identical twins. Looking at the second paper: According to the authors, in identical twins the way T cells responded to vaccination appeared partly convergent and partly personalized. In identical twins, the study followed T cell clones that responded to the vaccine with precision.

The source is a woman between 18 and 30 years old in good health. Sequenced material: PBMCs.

The CDR3 protein is CATRWASTDTQYF. The sequence in DNA is TGTGCCACCCGGTGGGCTAGCACAGATACGCAGTATTTT. This chain is built from TRBV15 and TRBJ2-3, with no confident D gene call. Trimming takes 8 bases from V and 0 bases from J, and the germline ends sit 9 bases apart. The CDR3 spans 13 residues, from the cysteine through the phenylalanine. Only the CDR3 part of the read is kept: 39 bases, read in frame from the first base. CDR1 and CDR2, looked up from the germline V gene (reference sequence), are LNHNV and YYDKDF. This CDR3, with the reference TRBV15 and TRBJ2-3 proteins standing in past its ends, gives the full variable domain DAMVIQNPRYQVTQFGKPVTLSCSQTLNHNVMYWYQQKSSQAPKLLFHYYDKDFNNEADTPDNFQSRRPNTSFCFLDIRSPGLGDTAMYLCATRWASTDTQYFGPGTRLTVL.